This passage covers 29 T cell receptor beta chains from one sample sequenced in a study of OX40 agonist ivuxolimab in advanced cancers. TCRdb's copy holds only in-frame clones and misses some; the assay was immunoSEQ multiplex PCR. Counted here are more than 85,000 clones, roughly nine tenths occurring once; the ten biggest clones make up 0.27%. The sequencing here drew on CD4+ or CD8+ T cells sorted from blood, taken in a trial of the OX40 agonist ivuxolimab. All receptors derive from an adult with an advanced solid tumor such as melanoma, head and neck, liver or kidney cancer.

This rearrangement joins TRBV9 to TRBJ1-2; 8 bases are shared with TRBD1. Germline V gives CDR1 SGDLS, CDR2 YYNGEE. V shed 3 bases, J shed 0 bases, and the junction held 4 bases outside the gene matches. The CDR3 spans 15 residues. Written as DNA, the CDR3 is TGTGCCAGCAGCGGAACAGGGGGTACTAACTATGGCTACACCTTC. Protein: CASSGTGGTNYGYTF.

This chain joins TRBV5-1 and TRBJ2-5; D uncertain. From germline, CDR1 is SGHRS and CDR2 YFSETQ. The CDR3 consists of 15 residues. Trimming stripped 0 bases from V and 10 bases from J, with 19 bases between. The chain's CDR3 is CASSLDWAVPRVQYF. DNA of the CDR3: TGCGCCAGCAGCTTGGACTGGGCAGTCCCAAGGGTCCAGTACTTC. Supplemented by reference TRBV5-1 and TRBJ2-5, the full variable domain reads KAGVTQTPRYLIKTRGQQVTLSCSPISGHRSVSWYQQTPGQGLQFLFEYFSETQRNKGNFPGRFSGRQFSNSRSEMNVSTLELGDSALYLCASSLDWAVPRVQYFGPGTRLLVL.

This clone was picked up one time. The chain links TRBV18 to TRBJ2-1, with D possibly matching TRBD1 (5 bases). Trimming stripped 0 bases from V and 2 bases from J, with 8 bases between. The germline V gene encodes CDR1 KGHSH and CDR2 LQKENI. This CDR3 has 15 amino acids. The CDR3 DNA follows: TGTGCCAGCTCACCACCGGGCAGGGCCTACAATGAGCAGTTCTTC. Translation gives CASSPPGRAYNEQFF.

This clone was picked up one time. This chain uses TRBV18 with TRBJ2-2; possible D gene TRBD1, 6 bases. The germline gives CDR1 KGHSH, CDR2 LQKENI. Trimming took 5 bases from V and 0 from J, leaving 13 bases between them. This CDR3 is 16 amino acids long. The CDR3 DNA follows: TGTGCCAGCTCATTGACCGGGACACCGAACACCGGGGAGCTGTTTTTT. As protein: CASSLTGTPNTGELFF. Full variable domain (outside the CDR3, taken from reference TRBV18 and TRBJ2-2): NAGVMQNPRHLVRRRGQEARLRCSPMKGHSHVYWYRQLPEEGLKFMVYLQKENIIDESGMPKERFSAEFPKEGPSILRIQQVVRGDSAAYFCASSLTGTPNTGELFFGEGSRLTVL.

A word on this clone: An end of the junction does not agree with germline; a read error may underlie this. V usage is TRBV9 and J usage is TRBJ2-5, with 8 bases identical to TRBD1. Germline-derived CDR1 and CDR2 are SGDLS and YYNGEE. CDR3 length equals 14 residues. The CDR3 reads CASTVTGGQETQYF. In DNA, the CDR3 is TGTGCCAGCACCGTAACAGGGGGACAAGAGACCCAGTACTTC.

The chain combines TRBV7-9 with TRBJ2-7; 14 nucleotides line up with TRBD2. V shed 4 bases and J 5 bases; nucleotides not matched to a gene: 4. This CDR3 is built from 15 residues. CDR1 SEHNR and CDR2 FQNEAQ come from the germline V gene (reference sequence). The chain's CDR3 is CASSSGLAGVDEQYF. The CDR3 DNA sequence: TGTGCCAGCAGCTCGGGACTAGCGGGAGTTGACGAGCAGTACTTC.

The chain carries TRBV11-2 and TRBJ2-2; TRBD1 matches 7 bases. CDR1 and CDR2 (germline): SGHAT, FQNNGV. Unmatched junction bases numbered 3, after V lost 4 bases and J lost 4 bases. This CDR3 has 14 amino acids. The CDR3 is CASSSQGFTGELFF. Written as DNA, the CDR3 is TGTGCCAGCAGCTCACAGGGGTTCACCGGGGAGCTGTTTTTT. The full variable domain, in which reference TRBV11-2 and TRBJ2-2 provide the parts outside the CDR3, is EAGVAQSPRYKIIEKRQSVAFWCNPISGHATLYWYQQILGQGPKLLIQFQNNGVVDDSQLPKDRFSAERLKGVDSTLKIQPAKLEDSAVYLCASSSQGFTGELFFGEGSRLTVL.

The chain has TRBV30 and TRBJ2-2, with D possibly matching TRBD1 (5 bases). The CDR3 sequence is 14 residues long. CDR1 is GTSNPN and CDR2 is SVGIG in the germline V gene (reference sequence). V shed 3 bases and J shed 7 bases, with 15 bases lying between them. In nucleotides, the CDR3 is TGTGCCTGGAGGCCCGTAGGGGTCCGCGGGGAGCTGTTTTTT. It specifies CAWRPVGVRGELFF.

This clone was counted a few times. In DNA form, the CDR3 reads TGTGCCAGCAGCCGGGTCGGGAGGGGAGAGACCCAGTACTTC. Amino acid sequence: CASSRVGRGETQYF. The chain is built from TRBV6-1 and TRBJ2-5; TRBD2 matches at 8 bases. Per germline, CDR1 MNHNS and CDR2 SASEGT. The CDR3 loop spans 14 amino acids. V lost 6 bases to trimming and J lost 4 bases; unmatched junction nucleotides: 7.

The sample holds one count of this clone. This sequence joins TRBV18 and TRBJ1-1; a weak D match, TRBD1 (5 bases). The ends were cut back, 3 bases at V and 3 bases at J, with 8 bases in the middle. This CDR3 spans 13 amino acids. Looked up from germline, CDR1 is KGHSH and CDR2 is LQKENI. As DNA, the CDR3 is TGTGCCAGCTCACCGTTGGGGGACACTGAAGCTTTCTTT. It is translated as CASSPLGDTEAFF.

This CDR3 is CASGSTSTNTGELFF. The CDR3, as DNA: TGTGCTAGTGGTTCTACTTCAACGAACACCGGGGAGCTGTTTTTT. The genes are TRBV12-5 and TRBJ2-2; D call uncertain. This CDR3 contains 15 residues. Trimming took 4 bases from V and 0 from J, leaving 9 bases between them. Germline V gene data show CDR1 as LGHNT and CDR2 as FRNRAP.

In this sample, this clone turned up once. The rearrangement uses TRBV20-1 and TRBJ2-2; D possibly uses TRBD1 or TRBD2 (5 bases each). The ends were cut back, 1 base at V and 9 bases at J, with 6 bases in the middle. The V gene's germline CDR1 is DFQATT and CDR2 SNEGSKA (reference sequence). The CDR3 sequence is 11 residues long. CDR3 region: CSARGDRELFF. CDR3 DNA sequence: TGCAGTGCTAGAGGGGACCGGGAGCTGTTTTTT.

This sequence joins TRBV5-1 and TRBJ1-1; D is unclear. The CDR3 length is 12 residues. V lost 0 bases and J 11 bases, leaving 11 bases between the germline ends. In germline, CDR1 is SGHRS, CDR2 YFSETQ. CDR3 sequence: CASSLEASRAFF. The CDR3 DNA sequence: TGCGCCAGCAGCTTGGAGGCCAGTAGGGCTTTCTTT.

This clone was counted once. The chain uses TRBV11-3 and TRBJ1-1; weak D call: TRBD1 (5 bases). This CDR3 has 15 residues. CDR1 SGHNT and CDR2 YENEEA come from the germline V gene. V was pared by 5 bases and J by 0 bases, with 13 bases between. DNA for the CDR3: TGTGCCAGCAGCATGGCAGGGATTATGAACACTGAAGCTTTCTTT. Translation gives CASSMAGIMNTEAFF.

The rearrangement links TRBV4-3 to TRBJ2-7, with D unclear. CDR1 LGHNA and CDR2 YSLEER come from the germline V gene. The germline V and J ends were trimmed by 0 bases and 4 bases, with 7 bases remaining between them. The CDR3 is 13 residues long. In DNA, the CDR3 is TGCGCCAGCAGCCAAGAATCGGGTTACGAGCAGTACTTC. Translation: CASSQESGYEQYF.

This clone was found once. The CDR3 DNA is TGTGCCAGCAGCGCCACTGTCGGCAGGGGGCTAGACGAGAGCTCCTACAATGAGCAGTTCTTC. Translated: CASSATVGRGLDESSYNEQFF. V is TRBV9 and J is TRBJ2-1; 8 nucleotides agree with TRBD1. CDR1 is SGDLS, CDR2 YYNGEE, per germline. The CDR3 sequence is 21 residues long. V shed 3 bases and J 0 bases; nucleotides not matched to a gene: 20.

The chain couples TRBV10-3 to TRBJ1-1; the match to TRBD1 covers 7 bases. This CDR3 region has 13 residues. Trimming took 4 bases from V and 4 from J; bases not matched to a gene: 3. CDR1 is ENHRY, CDR2 SYGVKD, per germline. The CDR3 bases are TGTGCCATCAGTGGTTCAGGGGGCACTGAAGCTTTCTTT. Its protein product is CAISGSGGTEAFF.

This chain joins TRBV5-1 and TRBJ1-5; 8 nucleotides align to TRBD1. CDR1 and CDR2 (germline): SGHRS, YFSETQ. The CDR3 has 15 amino acids. After removal of 2 bases from V and 5 bases from J, the junction contained 6 bases not matched to a gene. CDR3 bases: TGCGCCAGCAGCTTTCTTGGACAGGGCGATCAGCCCCAGCATTTT. Translation: CASSFLGQGDQPQHF.

The genes are TRBV2 and TRBJ1-4; 8 bases are shared with TRBD1. V dropped 6 bases and J dropped 5; count of bases not matched to a gene: 8. The length of the CDR3 is 15 residues. Germline values: CDR1 SNHLY, CDR2 FYNNEI. CDR3 DNA: TGTGCCAGCAGCCTTCGACAGGGGTCGAATGAAAAACTGTTTTTT. Amino acid sequence: CASSLRQGSNEKLFF. The whole variable domain, remainder taken from reference TRBV2 and TRBJ1-4, is EPEVTQTPSHQVTQMGQEVILRCVPISNHLYFYWYRQILGQKVEFLVSFYNNEISEKSEIFDDQFSVERPDGSNFTLKIRSTKLEDSAMYFCASSLRQGSNEKLFFGSGTQLSVL.

The chain employs TRBV5-4 and TRBJ2-7, with D tentatively TRBD1 (5 bases). Per the germline V gene, CDR1 is SGHNT and CDR2 is YYREEE (reference sequence). The CDR3 is 13 residues long. V gave up 4 bases and J gave up 0 bases, with 8 bases separating them. The CDR3 loop is CASSPTDSYEQYF. The DNA of the CDR3 is TGTGCCAGCAGCCCGACAGACTCCTACGAGCAGTACTTC.

This clone is a singleton in its sample. This chain uses TRBV19 with TRBJ2-1; maybe TRBD2 (5 bases). This CDR3 is 14 amino acids long. The V gene lost 7 bases and the J gene lost 0 bases, with 10 bases spanning the gap. CDR1 is LNHDA, CDR2 SQIVND, per germline (reference sequence). The CDR3 reads CASNARGSYNEQFF. CDR3 coding DNA: TGTGCCAGTAACGCACGGGGCTCCTACAATGAGCAGTTCTTC. Full variable domain (rest looked up from reference TRBV19 and TRBJ2-1): DGGITQSPKYLFRKEGQNVTLSCEQNLNHDAMYWYRQDPGQGLRLIYYSQIVNDFQKGDIAEGYSVSREKKESFPLTVTSAQKNPTAFYLCASNARGSYNEQFFGPGTRLTVL.

The chain uses TRBV5-4 and TRBJ1-1, with no clear D. Trimming took off 4 bases at V and 0 bases at J, with 10 bases between the two ends. The germline gives CDR1 SGHNT, CDR2 YYREEE (reference sequence). The CDR3 has 14 amino acids. CDR3: CASSPKTMNTEAFF. CDR3 coding DNA: TGTGCCAGCAGCCCCAAGACAATGAACACTGAAGCTTTCTTT.

This sequence joins TRBV6-5 and TRBJ1-3; TRBD1 matches 8 bases. The CDR3 extends over 15 amino acids. Germline values: CDR1 MNHEY, CDR2 SVGAGI. Trimming at V came to 7 bases and at J to 4 bases, leaving 9 bases not matched to a gene. The CDR3 loop reads CASTRDRGSGNTIYF. The DNA of the CDR3 is TGTGCCAGCACACGAGACAGGGGATCCGGAAACACCATATATTTT.

The CDR3 protein is CASSISRARGETQYF. CDR3 bases: TGTGCCAGTAGTATCTCCAGGGCGCGGGGAGAGACCCAGTACTTC. The chain combines TRBV19 with TRBJ2-5; the D gene is possibly TRBD2 (6 bases). With 3 bases removed from V and 4 bases from J, the gap between germline ends came to 15 bases. The CDR3 contains 15 residues. Germline loops: CDR1 LNHDA, CDR2 SQIVND (reference sequence).

The chain uses TRBV5-6 and TRBJ2-2; no clear D gene. The V end was cut by 4 bases, the J end by 8 bases, with 12 bases between. Germline assignment: CDR1 SGHDT and CDR2 YYEEEE. CDR3 length: 13 amino acids. In DNA form, the CDR3 reads TGTGCCAGCAGCACCTTTATCGGGGGGGAGCTGTTTTTT. This codes for CASSTFIGGELFF.

CDR3 bases: TGTGCCAGCAGCTTGTTAGGTTTGACTAATGAAAAACTGTTTTTT. This encodes CASSLLGLTNEKLFF. The chain is built from TRBV5-6 and TRBJ1-4; D gene ambiguous. V was cut by 1 base and J by 2 bases, with 9 bases left in between. Germline V CDR1 and CDR2: SGHDT, YYEEEE. CDR3 length: 15 residues. The full variable domain, completed using reference TRBV5-6 and TRBJ1-4, is DAGVTQSPTHLIKTRGQQVTLRCSPKSGHDTVSWYQQALGQGPQFIFQYYEEEERQRGNFPDRFSGHQFPNYSSELNVNALLLGDSALYLCASSLLGLTNEKLFFGSGTQLSVL.

The chain is built from TRBV6-5 and TRBJ2-6; D ambiguous. Trimming stripped 7 bases from V and 0 bases from J, with 10 bases between. Germline assignment: CDR1 MNHEY and CDR2 SVGAGI. This CDR3 has 15 residues. DNA of the CDR3: TGTGCCAGCACTAAGGGAAGCTCTGGGGCCAACGTCCTGACTTTC. It is translated as CASTKGSSGANVLTF.

This clone has only one observation. The chain is built from TRBV6-5 and TRBJ2-2; 7 bases are shared with TRBD1. V lost 6 bases to trimming and J lost 9 bases; unmatched junction nucleotides: 4. This CDR3 region has 12 residues. Germline assignment: CDR1 MNHEY and CDR2 SVGAGI. The CDR3 DNA reads as TGTGCCAGCAGAAGACAGGGACGGGAGCTGTTTTTT. It translates to CASRRQGRELFF.

This chain connects TRBV18 to TRBJ1-2; 9 bases agree with TRBD1. CDR1 is KGHSH and CDR2 is LQKENI in the germline V gene. CDR3 length equals 15 residues. Trimming removed 8 bases from V and 3 bases from J; junction bases left unmatched: 10. For the CDR3, the DNA is TGTGCCAGCACGGGGGACAGGGCGAGGGACTATGGCTACACCTTC. This encodes CASTGDRARDYGYTF. The full variable domain, rest sourced from reference TRBV18 and TRBJ1-2, is NAGVMQNPRHLVRRRGQEARLRCSPMKGHSHVYWYRQLPEEGLKFMVYLQKENIIDESGMPKERFSAEFPKEGPSILRIQQVVRGDSAAYFCASTGDRARDYGYTFGSGTRLTVV.